This is a list of T cell receptor beta chains from one sample in a study of T-cell memory formation after mild COVID-19. TCRdb recomputed calls from the 5' RACE reads with MiXCR, one row per CDR3 protein. The data show roughly 450,000 distinct CDR3 sequences, approximately 18% seen once. The sample was PBMCs or a T cell subset sorted from them (not recorded which). The source is an adult woman who had mild COVID-19 (a few samples of this study predate the infection). Cell type and time point are not known. The CDR3 runs from the conserved cysteine through the conserved F or W. D genes are given only for firm matches. A row's size may be missing; if present it is once, few, many or a size class.

D	size	J	V	DNA	CDR3
TRBD1	once	TRBJ2-7	TRBV12-3/TRBV12-4	TGTGCCAGTGGACAGGGAAAGTTCGAGCAGTACTTC	CASGQGKFEQYF
TRBD2	-	TRBJ2-2	TRBV5-1	TGCGCCAGCAGTGCGACTAGCGGGAGAAACGGGGAGCTGTTTTTT	CASSATSGRNGELFF
TRBD2	-	TRBJ2-7	TRBV9	TGTGCCAGCAGCGTAGGTAGCGGGGGTCCCTACGAGCAGTACTTC	CASSVGSGGPYEQYF
-	-	TRBJ1-1	TRBV5-1	TGCGCCAGCAGCTTTGGGGGGGCTGGGACTGAAGCTTTCTTT	CASSFGGAGTEAFF
-	many	TRBJ2-5	TRBV5-1	TGCGCCAGCGGCCGCGGGCTGTCGGATGGCCAAGAGACCCAGTACTTC	CASGRGLSDGQETQYF
TRBD2	many	TRBJ2-5	TRBV5-1	TGCGCCAGCAGCTTGGATGGACTAGCGGGCCAAGAGACCCAGTACTTC	CASSLDGLAGQETQYF
-	few	TRBJ2-1	TRBV25-1	TGTGCCAGCAGTCGGGTAACGGGTAACAATGAGCAGTTCTTC	CASSRVTGNNEQFF
TRBD1	few	TRBJ2-5	TRBV4-1	TGCGCCAGCAGCGGGACAGGGGGAAAAGAGACCCAGTACTTC	CASSGTGGKETQYF
-	few	TRBJ2-1	TRBV30	TGTGCCTGGAGTTGGGGATATGAGCAGTTCTTC	CAWSWGYEQFF
-	few	TRBJ1-1	TRBV5-1	TGCGCCAGCAGCTTGGCCGGGGCAGGGAAGGGGAAGACTGAAGCTTTCTTT	CASSLAGAGKGKTEAFF